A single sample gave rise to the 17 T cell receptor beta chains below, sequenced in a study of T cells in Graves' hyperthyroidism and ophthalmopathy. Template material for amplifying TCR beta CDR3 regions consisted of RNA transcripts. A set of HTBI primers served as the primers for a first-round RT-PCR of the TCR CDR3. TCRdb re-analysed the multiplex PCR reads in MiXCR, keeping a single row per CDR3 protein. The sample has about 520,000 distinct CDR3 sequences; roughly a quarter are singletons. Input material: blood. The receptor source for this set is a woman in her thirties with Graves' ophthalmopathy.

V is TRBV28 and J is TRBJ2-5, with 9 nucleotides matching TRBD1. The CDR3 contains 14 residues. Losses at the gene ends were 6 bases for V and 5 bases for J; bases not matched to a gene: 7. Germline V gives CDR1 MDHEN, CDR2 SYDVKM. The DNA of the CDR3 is TGTGCCAGCAGAGGCCAAGACAGGGGGGAGACCCAGTACTTC. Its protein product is CASRGQDRGETQYF.

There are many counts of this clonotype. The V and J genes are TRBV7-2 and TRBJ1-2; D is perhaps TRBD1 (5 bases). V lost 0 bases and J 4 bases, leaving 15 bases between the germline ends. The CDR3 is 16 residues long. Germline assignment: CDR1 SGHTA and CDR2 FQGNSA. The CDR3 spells CASSLATGSQGYGYTF. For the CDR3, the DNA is TGTGCCAGCAGCTTAGCTACTGGATCTCAGGGCTATGGCTACACCTTC.

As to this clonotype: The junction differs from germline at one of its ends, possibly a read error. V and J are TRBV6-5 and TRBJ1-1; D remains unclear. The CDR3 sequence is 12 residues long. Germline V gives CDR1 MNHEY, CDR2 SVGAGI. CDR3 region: CASSCTSTDAFF. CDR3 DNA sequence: TGTGCCAGCAGTTGTACGAGCACTGATGCTTTCTTT.

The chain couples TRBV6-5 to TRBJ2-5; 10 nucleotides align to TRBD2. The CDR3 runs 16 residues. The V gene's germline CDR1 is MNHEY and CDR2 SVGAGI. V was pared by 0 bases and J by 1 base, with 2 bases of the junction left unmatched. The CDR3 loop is CASSYSSGGIQETQYF. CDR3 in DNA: TGTGCCAGCAGTTACTCTAGCGGGGGGATCCAAGAGACCCAGTACTTC.

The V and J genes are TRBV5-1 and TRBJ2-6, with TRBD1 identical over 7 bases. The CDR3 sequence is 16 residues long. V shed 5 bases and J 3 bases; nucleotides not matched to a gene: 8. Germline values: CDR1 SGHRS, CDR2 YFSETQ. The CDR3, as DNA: TGCGCCAGCAGTTTCGGACAGGTCTATGGGGCCAACGTCCTGACTTTC. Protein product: CASSFGQVYGANVLTF.

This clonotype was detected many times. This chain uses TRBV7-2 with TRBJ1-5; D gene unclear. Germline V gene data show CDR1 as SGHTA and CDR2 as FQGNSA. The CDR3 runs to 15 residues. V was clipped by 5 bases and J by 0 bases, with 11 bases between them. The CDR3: CASSPRPYSNQPQHF. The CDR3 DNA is TGTGCCAGCAGCCCCCGACCCTATAGCAATCAGCCCCAGCATTTT.

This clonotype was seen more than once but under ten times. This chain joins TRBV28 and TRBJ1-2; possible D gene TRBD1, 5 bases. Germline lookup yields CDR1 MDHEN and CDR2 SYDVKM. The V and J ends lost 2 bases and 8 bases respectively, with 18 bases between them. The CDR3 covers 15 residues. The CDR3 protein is CASSLVAEGMGGYTF. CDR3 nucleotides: TGTGCCAGCAGTTTAGTAGCAGAGGGGATGGGAGGCTACACCTTC.

For the CDR3, the DNA is TGCAGTGCTAGAGTGGGAGCAGAGACCCAGTACTTC. It is translated as CSARVGAETQYF. The chain links TRBV20-1 to TRBJ2-5; possible D gene TRBD2, 5 bases. This CDR3 contains 12 residues. Germline CDR1 DFQATT, CDR2 SNEGSKA (reference sequence). The ends were cut back, 1 base at V and 4 bases at J, with 7 bases in the middle.

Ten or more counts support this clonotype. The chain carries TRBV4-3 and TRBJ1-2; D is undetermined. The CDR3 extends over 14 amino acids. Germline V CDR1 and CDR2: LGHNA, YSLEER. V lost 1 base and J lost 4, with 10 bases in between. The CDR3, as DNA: TGCGCCAGCAGCCAAGGTTCAGACGCCTATGGCTACACCTTC. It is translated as CASSQGSDAYGYTF.

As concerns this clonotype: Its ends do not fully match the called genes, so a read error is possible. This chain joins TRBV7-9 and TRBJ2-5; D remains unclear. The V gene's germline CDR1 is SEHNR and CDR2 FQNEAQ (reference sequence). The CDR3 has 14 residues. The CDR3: CASSLSAAEESQYF. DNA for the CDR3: TGTGCCAGCAGCTTGTCCGCGGCAGAAGAGAGCCAGTACTTC.

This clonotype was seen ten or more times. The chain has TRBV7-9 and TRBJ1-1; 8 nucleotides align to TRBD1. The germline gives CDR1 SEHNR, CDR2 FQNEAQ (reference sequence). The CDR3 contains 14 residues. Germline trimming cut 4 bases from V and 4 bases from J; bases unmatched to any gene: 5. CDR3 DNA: TGTGCCAGCAGCTCGCCGGACAGGGCCACTGAAGCTTTCTTT. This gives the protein CASSSPDRATEAFF.

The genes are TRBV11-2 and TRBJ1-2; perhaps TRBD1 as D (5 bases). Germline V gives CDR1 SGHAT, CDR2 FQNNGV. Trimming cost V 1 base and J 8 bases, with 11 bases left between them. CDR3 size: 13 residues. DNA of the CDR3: TGTGCCAGCAGCTTAGGGGGCGCAGGCGGCTACACCTTC. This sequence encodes CASSLGGAGGYTF.

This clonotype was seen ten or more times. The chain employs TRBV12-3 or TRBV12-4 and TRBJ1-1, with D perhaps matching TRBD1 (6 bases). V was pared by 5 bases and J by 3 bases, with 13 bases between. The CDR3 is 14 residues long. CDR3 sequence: CASSPQNRDTEAFF. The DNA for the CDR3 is TGTGCCAGCAGTCCTCAAAACAGGGACACTGAAGCTTTCTTT.

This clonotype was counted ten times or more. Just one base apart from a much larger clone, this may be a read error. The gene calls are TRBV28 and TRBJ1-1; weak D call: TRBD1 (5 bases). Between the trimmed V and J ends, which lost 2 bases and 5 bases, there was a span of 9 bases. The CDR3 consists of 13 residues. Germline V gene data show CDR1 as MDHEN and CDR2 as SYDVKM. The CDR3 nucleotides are TGTGCCAGCAGTTTAATGGGGGAAACTGAAGCTTTCTTT. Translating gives CASSLMGETEAFF.

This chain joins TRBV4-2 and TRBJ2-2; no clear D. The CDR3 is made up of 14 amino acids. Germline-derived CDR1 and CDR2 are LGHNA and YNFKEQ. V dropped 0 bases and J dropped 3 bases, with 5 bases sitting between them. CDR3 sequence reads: CASSQDHDTGELFF. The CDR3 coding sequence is TGTGCCAGCAGCCAAGATCACGACACCGGGGAGCTGTTTTTT.

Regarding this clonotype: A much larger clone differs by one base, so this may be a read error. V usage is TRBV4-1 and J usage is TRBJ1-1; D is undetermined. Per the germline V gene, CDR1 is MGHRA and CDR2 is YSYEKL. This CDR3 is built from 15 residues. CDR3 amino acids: CASIQSFSMNTEAFF. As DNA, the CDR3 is TGCGCCAGCATCCAAAGTTTCAGTATGAACACTGAAGCTTTCTTT.

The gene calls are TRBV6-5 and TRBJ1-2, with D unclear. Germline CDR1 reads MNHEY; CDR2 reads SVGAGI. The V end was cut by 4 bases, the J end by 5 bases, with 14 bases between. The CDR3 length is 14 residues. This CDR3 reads CASSFRSVYYGYTF. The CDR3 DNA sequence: TGTGCCAGCAGTTTTCGGAGCGTTTATTATGGCTACACCTTC.